The entry that follows covers one T cell receptor (beta chain) sequence. The target of this receptor is not known. No much larger clone exists at a distance of one base, and base qualities are not known. The CDR3 has 15 amino acids, counting the end cysteine and phenylalanine. CDR3 DNA only is kept here, 45 bases in frame from base 1. After removal of 5 bases from V and 3 bases from J, the junction retains 3 bases not matched to a gene. CDR1 and CDR2, looked up from the germline V gene, are SNHLY and FYNNEI. Receptors were amplified or captured by RT-PCR. The sequencer listed for this sample is Illumina MiSeq. TCRdb applied fastp at Q25 and MiXCR to the public reads, then kept only in-frame beta chains. Each CDR3 protein appears once, grouped with its most common genes and DNA. The sample profile shows almost 700,000 distinct CDR3 sequences; approximately 14% of them were found once. Roughly 3.6% of the sample rests with the top ten.

These data are taken from a study (dated by TCRdb to 2015 to 2016). The sequence joins TRBV2 to TRBJ2-1; TRBD2 aligns with 11 central bases. The sequence was collected from a female donor in good health, serving as a healthy control. Specimen: memory CD4+ T cells from blood. The DNA is TGTGCCAGCAGTTCTAGCGGGAGGAACTACAATGAGCAGTTCTTC. This translates into CASSSSGRNYNEQFF.